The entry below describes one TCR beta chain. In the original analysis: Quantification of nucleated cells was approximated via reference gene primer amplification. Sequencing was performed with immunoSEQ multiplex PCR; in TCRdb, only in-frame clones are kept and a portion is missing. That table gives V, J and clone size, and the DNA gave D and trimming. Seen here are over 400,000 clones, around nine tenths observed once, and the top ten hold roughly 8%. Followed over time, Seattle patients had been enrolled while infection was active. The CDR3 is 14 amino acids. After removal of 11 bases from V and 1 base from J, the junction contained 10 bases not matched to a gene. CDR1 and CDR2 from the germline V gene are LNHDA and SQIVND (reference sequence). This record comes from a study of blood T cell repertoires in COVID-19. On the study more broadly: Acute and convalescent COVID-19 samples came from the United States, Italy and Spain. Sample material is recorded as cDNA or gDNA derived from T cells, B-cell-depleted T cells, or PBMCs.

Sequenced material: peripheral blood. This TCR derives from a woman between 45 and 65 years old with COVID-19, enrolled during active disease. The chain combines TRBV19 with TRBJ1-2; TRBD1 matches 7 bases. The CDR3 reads CAVGQVGGNYGYTF. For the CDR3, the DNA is TGTGCCGTAGGACAGGTTGGGGGTAACTATGGCTACACCTTC.